This is a list of T cell receptor beta chains from one sample in a study of cytomegalovirus exposure and HLA in healthy donors. Sequencing was performed with immunoSEQ multiplex PCR; in TCRdb, only in-frame clones are kept and a portion is missing. The profile shows roughly 130,000 clones, more than 80% of them singletons. Sequencing was performed on PBMCs. These receptors were collected from a man aged 40-49 years in good health and CMV-seronegative. Each CDR3 is given with its conserved first and last residue. D genes are given only for firm matches. Part of the rows lack a size; the others show once, few, many or a class for expanded clones.

j_call d_call v_call clone_size cdr3_aa cdr3_nt
TRBJ2-1 TRBD2 TRBV23-1 . CAIPNLRLAGYNEQFF TGCGCCATCCCAAACCTGCGACTAGCGGGATACAATGAGCAGTTCTTC
TRBJ1-2 TRBD1 TRBV6-6 . CASSYGGTAYYGYTF TGTGCCAGCAGTTACGGAGGGACAGCTTACTATGGCTACACCTTC
TRBJ1-4 TRBD1 TRBV28 . CASTAGGLREKLFF TGTGCCAGCACCGCAGGGGGCCTTAGGGAAAAACTGTTTTTT
TRBJ1-6 . TRBV6-1 . CASIRGGGGSPLHF TGTGCCAGCATTCGTGGGGGAGGGGGTTCACCCCTCCACTTT
TRBJ1-5 TRBD1 TRBV15 . CATSRRPGQGAQPQHF TGTGCCACCAGCAGGAGGCCAGGACAGGGGGCTCAGCCCCAGCATTTT
TRBJ1-4 TRBD1 TRBV4-1 . CASSQPGQGVEKLFF TGCGCCAGCAGCCAACCGGGACAGGGAGTCGAAAAACTGTTTTTT
TRBJ2-1 TRBD1 TRBV10-1 . CASSEAWDSLYNEQFF TGCGCCAGCAGTGAGGCTTGGGACAGCCTATACAATGAGCAGTTCTTC
TRBJ2-3 TRBD1 TRBV5-1 . CASSRDRATSTDTQYF TGCGCCAGCAGCCGGGACAGGGCAACTAGCACAGATACGCAGTATTTT
TRBJ2-1 . TRBV6-5 . CASSYSLESYNEQFF TGTGCCAGCAGTTACTCGCTAGAGTCCTACAATGAGCAGTTCTTC
TRBJ2-5 . TRBV28 once CASSRDSTRGETQYF TGTGCCAGCAGCCGGGACTCCACGCGGGGAGAGACCCAGTACTTC
TRBJ1-5 TRBD1 TRBV30 few CAWSGGTGGDQPQHF TGTGCCTGGAGTGGCGGGACAGGGGGAGATCAGCCCCAGCATTTT
TRBJ2-2 TRBD2 TRBV25-1 few CASSDAGGPPGELFF TGTGCCAGCAGTGATGCGGGGGGGCCGCCCGGGGAGCTGTTTTTT
TRBJ1-4 . TRBV2 . CASSESVLANEKLFF TGTGCCAGCAGTGAATCGGTTTTGGCTAATGAAAAACTGTTTTTT
TRBJ1-2 . TRBV19 few CASSIQGSGYTF TGTGCCAGTAGTATACAGGGGTCTGGCTACACCTTC
TRBJ1-1 . TRBV19 . CASSIKGGYTEAFF TGTGCCAGTAGTATAAAGGGCGGGTACACTGAAGCTTTCTTT
TRBJ2-7 TRBD1 TRBV19 . CASSLGQGYYEQYF TGTGCCAGTAGTCTGGGACAGGGGTACTACGAGCAGTACTTC
TRBJ1-5 . TRBV19 . CASSIKGDGSQPQHF TGTGCCAGTAGTATAAAGGGGGACGGATCTCAGCCCCAGCATTTT
TRBJ2-4 . TRBV7-3 few CASSLVRPFGTLAKNIQYF TGTGCCAGCAGCTTAGTACGACCGTTCGGGACTCTAGCCAAAAACATTCAGTACTTC
TRBJ2-1 . TRBV29-1 . CSVRERGSSYNEQFF TGCAGCGTTCGAGAAAGGGGAAGCTCCTACAATGAGCAGTTCTTC
TRBJ2-5 TRBD1 TRBV10-2 . CASSDRVPETQYF TGCGCCAGCAGCGACAGGGTGCCAGAGACCCAGTACTTC
TRBJ2-7 TRBD1 TRBV5-6 . CASSFRTGGAGEQYF TGTGCCAGCAGCTTCCGGACAGGCGGCGCCGGGGAGCAGTACTTC
TRBJ1-1 . TRBV2 . CASSGTRRGTEAFF TGTGCCAGCAGTGGTACAAGACGAGGCACTGAAGCTTTCTTT
TRBJ2-3 . TRBV7-8 . CASSFGVRADTQYF TGTGCCAGCAGCTTCGGAGTCAGAGCAGATACGCAGTATTTT
TRBJ1-2 TRBD1 TRBV18 . CASSPSTGNLYGYTF TGTGCCAGCTCACCTTCGACAGGGAACCTCTATGGCTACACCTTC
TRBJ1-6 TRBD1 TRBV11-2 few CASSSGQGASPLHF TGTGCCAGCAGCTCGGGGCAGGGGGCTTCACCCCTCCACTTT
TRBJ2-7 TRBD1 TRBV5-7 few CASSATGGHSYEQYF TGTGCCAGCAGCGCCACAGGGGGGCACTCCTACGAGCAGTACTTC
TRBJ2-5 TRBD2 TRBV5-6 . CASSSGLAGETQYF TGTGCCAGCAGCTCGGGACTAGCGGGGGAGACCCAGTACTTC
TRBJ1-5 . TRBV6-1 . CASSEPTGRGNQPQHF TGTGCCAGCAGTGAACCCACCGGGCGGGGAAATCAGCCCCAGCATTTT
TRBJ1-2 . TRBV7-9 . CASSLGASYGYTF TGTGCCAGCAGCTTAGGGGCCTCCTATGGCTACACCTTC
TRBJ2-5 TRBD2 TRBV4-2 . CASSQEGTSGWYQETQYF TGTGCCAGCAGCCAGGAAGGGACTAGCGGGTGGTACCAAGAGACCCAGTACTTC
TRBJ1-6 TRBD1 TRBV27 . CASSLSTGQNPPLHF TGTGCCAGCAGTTTATCGACAGGGCAGAACCCTCCCCTCCACTTT
TRBJ2-7 . TRBV29-1 . CSASTDFSYEQYF TGCAGCGCCTCGACAGATTTCTCCTACGAGCAGTACTTC
TRBJ1-4 . TRBV6-1 . CASSDSEKLFF TGTGCCAGCAGTGATAGCGAAAAACTGTTTTTT
TRBJ2-5 TRBD2 TRBV19 once CASSIEGGYQETQYF TGTGCCAGTAGTATAGAGGGGGGGTACCAAGAGACCCAGTACTTC
TRBJ2-3 TRBD2 TRBV2 . CASGLAGEDTQYF TGTGCCAGCGGACTAGCGGGAGAGGATACGCAGTATTTT
TRBJ1-5 . TRBV18 few CASSPLAGEPQHF TGTGCCAGCTCACCACTTGCAGGGGAGCCCCAGCATTTT
TRBJ2-7 TRBD1 TRBV5-8 . CASSLLGQGTYEQYF TGTGCCAGCAGCCTTTTGGGACAGGGGACATACGAGCAGTACTTC
TRBJ2-2 . TRBV15 . CATSSVVVGALTGELFF TGTGCCACCAGCAGCGTGGTAGTGGGGGCTTTAACCGGGGAGCTGTTTTTT
TRBJ2-1 . TRBV28 once CASSSAPAGQFF TGTGCCAGCAGTTCCGCACCTGCGGGGCAGTTCTTC
TRBJ2-1 . TRBV2 . CASSEILGYNEQFF TGTGCCAGCAGTGAAATCCTCGGCTACAATGAGCAGTTCTTC
TRBJ2-3 TRBD1 TRBV29-1 . CSVMFPRGSLIDTQYF TGCAGCGTTATGTTCCCCAGGGGGTCCCTAATCGATACGCAGTATTTT
TRBJ2-5 . TRBV2 . CASIGGLGETQYF TGTGCCAGCATCGGCGGGTTGGGGGAGACCCAGTACTTC
TRBJ1-5 TRBD1 TRBV10-3 once CAISEYRGLGQPQHF TGTGCCATCAGTGAGTACAGGGGTCTGGGTCAGCCCCAGCATTTT
TRBJ2-3 TRBD2 TRBV28 . CASSFEPSGSVDTQYF TGTGCCAGCAGTTTCGAACCTAGCGGGAGTGTAGATACGCAGTATTTT
TRBJ2-1 TRBD2 TRBV27 . CASSILAGATLYNEQFF TGTGCCAGCAGTATACTAGCGGGTGCAACTTTATACAATGAGCAGTTCTTC
TRBJ1-1 . TRBV5-1 . CASTRQPEDTTEAFF TGCGCCAGCACCAGACAGCCTGAAGATACCACTGAAGCTTTCTTT
TRBJ1-1 TRBD1 TRBV11-1 . CASSFRTGSNTEAFF TGTGCCAGCAGCTTCCGGACAGGGTCTAACACTGAAGCTTTCTTT
TRBJ2-3 TRBD2 TRBV7-8 . CASSSALAGGPATDTQYF TGTGCCAGCAGCTCCGCTTTAGCGGGAGGGCCGGCCACAGATACGCAGTATTTT
TRBJ2-3 TRBD1 TRBV5-1 . CASSSSRQGPTDTQYF TGCGCCAGCAGCTCCTCTAGACAGGGGCCCACAGATACGCAGTATTTT
TRBJ1-5 . TRBV30 . CAWSAAGRQPQHF TGTGCCTGGAGTGCCGCAGGGAGGCAGCCCCAGCATTTT
TRBJ1-1 . TRBV2 . CASSEQGGGAFF TGTGCCAGCAGTGAACAGGGAGGGGGAGCTTTCTTT
TRBJ1-2 . TRBV10-3 . CAISESGDAYGYTF TGTGCCATCAGTGAGTCGGGAGACGCCTATGGCTACACCTTC
TRBJ1-5 TRBD1 TRBV2 . CASREGQGWQPQHF TGTGCCAGCAGGGAGGGACAGGGATGGCAGCCCCAGCATTTT
TRBJ2-2 . TRBV28 . CATRTAGELFF TGTGCCACCCGGACAGCCGGGGAGCTGTTTTTT
TRBJ2-5 . TRBV2 . CASSGAGRETQYF TGTGCCAGCAGTGGGGCGGGGCGAGAGACCCAGTACTTC
TRBJ2-7 TRBD1 TRBV6-5 . CASSYSGTGGSHEQYF TGTGCCAGCAGTTACTCAGGGACAGGGGGTTCCCACGAGCAGTACTTC
TRBJ1-1 . TRBV9 . CASTRGGGGSIEAFF TGTGCCAGCACCCGAGGAGGGGGGGGAAGTATTGAAGCTTTCTTT
TRBJ2-7 TRBD2 TRBV6-5 . CASRETGGREQYF TGTGCCAGCAGGGAGACGGGAGGTAGGGAGCAGTACTTC
TRBJ1-5 . TRBV10-3 . CAISESGTGNQPQHF TGTGCCATCAGTGAGTCAGGCACAGGCAATCAGCCCCAGCATTTT